This entry lists 21 T cell receptor beta chains sequenced from one sample in a study of beta chain features in type 1 diabetes. cDNA synthesis used the whole RNA isolate, giving expressed TCRB sequences. The repertoire was sequenced with immunoSEQ multiplex PCR; TCRdb's copy has only in-frame clones and lacks some. The sample holds around 300,000 clones, 7% to 9% seen once. The sample was central memory CD4+ T cells from blood. These receptors were taken from a woman aged 18-29 years in good health.

There are many counts of this clone. The chain recombines TRBV5-1 with TRBJ2-7; D unresolved. The CDR3 spans 13 residues. The V gene lost 4 bases and the J gene lost 6 bases, with 14 bases spanning the gap. Germline CDR1 is SGHRS and CDR2 is YFSETQ. CDR3 DNA sequence: TGCGCCAGCAGCCTTCGACCGAGCACCGAGCAGTACGTC. The encoded protein is CASSLRPSTEQYV.

The rearrangement links TRBV27 to TRBJ2-7; possible D gene TRBD2, 6 bases. Germline values: CDR1 MNHEY, CDR2 SMNVEV (reference sequence). This CDR3 contains 15 residues. V lost 3 bases and J 3 bases, leaving 15 bases between the germline ends. The CDR3 region is CASSLKWREGYEQYF. In nucleotides, the CDR3 is TGTGCCAGCAGTTTGAAATGGCGGGAAGGCTACGAGCAGTACTTC.

In its sample, this clone was seen a few times. The chain links TRBV6-1 to TRBJ1-5; TRBD1 might be the D (5 bases). This CDR3 region has 15 residues. V lost 1 base to trimming and J lost 0 bases, with 7 bases between them. The germline V gene encodes CDR1 MNHNS and CDR2 SASEGT. This chain's CDR3 is CASSEGGHSNQPQHF. The CDR3 bases are TGTGCCAGCAGTGAAGGGGGCCATAGCAATCAGCCCCAGCATTTT.

This clone was detected only a few times. This sequence may be a read error, since a much larger clone differs from it by one base. The rearrangement joins TRBV6-1 to TRBJ2-3; no clear D. CDR3 length equals 13 residues. Germline assignment: CDR1 MNHNS and CDR2 SASEGT. V was trimmed by 4 bases and J by 0 bases, leaving 5 bases between them. CDR3 nucleotides: TGTGCCAGCAGTGGGGGAAGCACAGATACGCAGTATTTT. It encodes CASSGGSTDTQYF.

Concerning this clone: This specimen includes other DNA sequences encoding the same CDR3. The chain recombines TRBV5-1 with TRBJ1-5; D uncertain. The CDR3 has 15 residues. V shed 0 bases and J shed 2 bases, with 9 bases lying between them. Per the germline V gene, CDR1 is SGHRS and CDR2 is YFSETQ. The CDR3 DNA reads TGCGCCAGCAGCTTGGAAGGCACGGGCAATCAGCCCCAGCATTTT. Protein product: CASSLEGTGNQPQHF.

The rearrangement uses TRBV4-3 and TRBJ2-1; a weak D match, TRBD1 (5 bases). Germline V lookup: CDR1 LGHNA, CDR2 YSLEER. This CDR3 spans 12 amino acids. V was cut by 2 bases and J by 12 bases, with 11 bases left in between. CDR3 sequence: CASSQKVGVQFF. CDR3 coding DNA: TGCGCCAGCAGCCAAAAGGTAGGGGTGCAGTTCTTC.

The sample holds a few counts of this clone. This chain joins TRBV4-3 and TRBJ1-1; 10 bases match TRBD1. Germline CDR1 LGHNA, CDR2 YSLEER. This CDR3 has 17 amino acids. V lost 3 bases, J lost 3 bases, and 10 bases stayed unmatched. The CDR3 DNA follows: TGCGCCAGCAGCCATGTTATCGCCGGGACAGGGGACACTGAAGCTTTCTTT. It specifies CASSHVIAGTGDTEAFF.

This clone was found many times. The chain couples TRBV15 to TRBJ2-3; D perhaps matches TRBD2 (6 bases). Trimming pared 0 bases from V and 2 bases from J, leaving 9 bases between. The CDR3 consists of 15 residues. CDR1 and CDR2 (germline): LNHNV, YYDKDF (reference sequence). CDR3 protein: CATSRDGLNTDTQYF. The CDR3 DNA reads TGTGCCACCAGCAGAGACGGACTAAACACAGATACGCAGTATTTT.

This clone was observed a handful of times. The V and J genes are TRBV28 and TRBJ1-1; the match to TRBD1 covers 7 bases. The CDR3 extends over 16 amino acids. Germline values: CDR1 MDHEN, CDR2 SYDVKM. V lost 2 bases and J lost 0; bases outside the gene matches: 6. The CDR3 reads CASSLPGGEVNTEAFF. The CDR3 nucleotides are TGTGCCAGCAGTTTACCAGGGGGTGAGGTGAACACTGAAGCTTTCTTT.

This clone was counted between two and nine times. The V and J genes are TRBV5-1 and TRBJ1-1, with TRBD1 matching 8 bases. The CDR3 is made up of 14 amino acids. CDR1 SGHRS and CDR2 YFSETQ come from the germline V gene. With V trimmed by 0 bases and J by 4 bases, 2 bases remained unmatched. The CDR3: CASSLDRGSTEAFF. CDR3 nucleotides: TGCGCCAGCAGCTTGGACAGGGGGTCCACTGAAGCTTTCTTT.

This chain joins TRBV6-5 and TRBJ1-5; TRBD1 might be the D (5 bases). This CDR3 comprises 15 residues. V shed 6 bases and J shed 11 bases, with 23 bases lying between them. Germline CDR1 reads MNHEY; CDR2 reads SVGAGI. The DNA for the CDR3 is TGTGCCAGCAGCCCCCTTACACAAGGAAGGGGCACCCAGCATTTT. Encoded protein: CASSPLTQGRGTQHF.

This chain links TRBV15 with TRBJ1-2; TRBD1 aligns across 7 bases. Germline trimming cut 1 base from V and 4 bases from J; bases unmatched to any gene: 3. This CDR3 is 14 amino acids long. Germline loops: CDR1 LNHNV, CDR2 YYDKDF (reference sequence). The CDR3 DNA reads as TGTGCCACCAGCAGAGCCGGGACAGTCTATGGCTACACCTTC. Its translation is CATSRAGTVYGYTF.

This clone has at least ten counts. The chain is built from TRBV7-2 and TRBJ2-1; D not resolved. V lost 2 bases and J 4 bases, leaving 9 bases between the germline ends. The CDR3 covers 14 residues. CDR1 SGHTA and CDR2 FQGNSA come from the germline V gene. CDR3 region: CASSLSPGYNEQFF. Here the CDR3 DNA reads TGTGCCAGCAGCTTATCCCCGGGTTACAATGAGCAGTTCTTC.

This clone was seen only a few times. The rearrangement links TRBV5-5 to TRBJ2-1, with a tentative D call TRBD1 (7 bases). Germline V gene sequence: CDR1 SGHKS, CDR2 YYEKEE (reference sequence). This CDR3 is 16 amino acids long. Trimming stripped 4 bases from V and 5 bases from J, with 19 bases between. CDR3 loop: CASSPRDSLRDNEQFF. Written as DNA, the CDR3 is TGTGCCAGCAGCCCGCGGGACAGCCTACGAGACAATGAGCAGTTCTTC. The variable domain in full, with the rest retrieved from reference TRBV5-5 and TRBJ2-1, is DAGVTQSPTHLIKTRGQQVTLRCSPISGHKSVSWYQQVLGQGPQFIFQYYEKEERGRGNFPDRFSARQFPNYSSELNVNALLLGDSALYLCASSPRDSLRDNEQFFGPGTRLTVL.

There are a few counts of this clone. The chain joins TRBV4-1 to TRBJ2-4; 10 bases map to TRBD2. Trimming at V came to 5 bases and at J to 6 bases, leaving 22 bases not matched to a gene. CDR1 is MGHRA and CDR2 is YSYEKL in the germline V gene. This CDR3 has 20 residues. This CDR3 is CASSYSPGQRTSGIVNIQYF. DNA for the CDR3: TGCGCCAGCAGCTACTCTCCGGGACAGCGCACTAGCGGGATTGTAAACATTCAGTACTTC.

The chain combines TRBV25-1 with TRBJ2-1; D may match TRBD1 or TRBD2 (5 bases each). Germline lookup yields CDR1 MGHDK and CDR2 SYGVNS. The CDR3 runs to 16 residues. Trimming stripped 4 bases from V and 5 bases from J, with 18 bases between. The CDR3 nucleotides read TGTGCCAGCAGTGTCTCCGGGGCCCGGCAGAACAATGAGCAGTTCTTC. Translation gives CASSVSGARQNNEQFF.

This clone was counted between two and nine times. This chain connects TRBV5-1 to TRBJ2-3; no clear D gene. CDR1 and CDR2 (germline): SGHRS, YFSETQ. The CDR3 is 14 residues long. The V gene lost 1 base and the J gene lost 4 bases, with 10 bases spanning the gap. CDR3 region: CASSLNSAPDTQYF. The CDR3 nucleotides are TGCGCCAGCAGCTTGAACTCCGCCCCAGATACGCAGTATTTT.

This clone was seen a few times. V is TRBV19 and J is TRBJ2-3, with TRBD2 matching over 8 bases. CDR3 length: 15 residues. Trimming took 2 bases from V and 6 from J; bases not matched to a gene: 7. The V gene's germline CDR1 is LNHDA and CDR2 SQIVND (reference sequence). The CDR3 is CASSIKRGLGDTQYF. In DNA, the CDR3 is TGTGCCAGTAGTATAAAGCGGGGGCTCGGGGATACGCAGTATTTT. The whole variable domain, filled in from reference TRBV19 and TRBJ2-3, reads DGGITQSPKYLFRKEGQNVTLSCEQNLNHDAMYWYRQDPGQGLRLIYYSQIVNDFQKGDIAEGYSVSREKKESFPLTVTSAQKNPTAFYLCASSIKRGLGDTQYFGPGTRLTVL.

The sample holds a few counts of this clone. V is TRBV25-1 and J is TRBJ1-2; D uncertain. The V gene's germline CDR1 is MGHDK and CDR2 SYGVNS. This CDR3 contains 15 residues. V gave up 3 bases and J gave up 7 bases, with 18 bases separating them. The chain's CDR3 is CASSDPLGGLSGYTF. The CDR3 bases are TGTGCCAGCAGTGACCCACTTGGCGGACTATCTGGCTACACCTTC.

This clone was picked up many times. The rearrangement uses TRBV12-5 and TRBJ2-1, with D maybe TRBD1 (6 bases). The length of the CDR3 is 14 residues. CDR1 and CDR2 from the germline V gene are LGHNT and FRNRAP. The V and J ends lost 4 bases and 7 bases respectively, with 14 bases between them. The CDR3 DNA is TGTGCTAGTGGTTCCCCTCACCAGGGGAATGAGCAGTTCTTC. This translates into CASGSPHQGNEQFF. Filled out from reference TRBV12-5 and TRBJ2-1, the complete variable domain reads DARVTQTPRHKVTEMGQEVTMRCQPILGHNTVFWYRQTMMQGLELLAYFRNRAPLDDSGMPKDRFSAEMPDATLATLKIQPSEPRDSAVYFCASGSPHQGNEQFFGPGTRLTVL.

This clone came up a few times. This sequence joins TRBV19 and TRBJ2-6; D unresolved. Trimming cost V 5 bases and J 0 bases, with 8 bases left between them. The CDR3 sequence is 15 residues long. Per germline, CDR1 LNHDA and CDR2 SQIVND (reference sequence). CDR3 DNA: TGTGCCAGTAGTCCTCCCTACTCTGGGGCCAACGTCCTGACTTTC. It encodes CASSPPYSGANVLTF.